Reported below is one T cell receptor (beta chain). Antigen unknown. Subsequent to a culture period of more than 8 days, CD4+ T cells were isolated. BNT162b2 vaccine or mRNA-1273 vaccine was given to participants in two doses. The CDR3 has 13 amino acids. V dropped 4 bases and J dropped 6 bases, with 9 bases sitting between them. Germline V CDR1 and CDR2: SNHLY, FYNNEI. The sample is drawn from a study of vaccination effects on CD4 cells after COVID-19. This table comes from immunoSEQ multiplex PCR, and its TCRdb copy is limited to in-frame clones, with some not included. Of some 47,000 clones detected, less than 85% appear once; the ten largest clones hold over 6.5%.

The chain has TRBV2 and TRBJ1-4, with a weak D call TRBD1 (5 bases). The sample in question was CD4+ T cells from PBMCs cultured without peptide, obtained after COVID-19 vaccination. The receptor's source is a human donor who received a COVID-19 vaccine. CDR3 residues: CASSGGTYEKLFF. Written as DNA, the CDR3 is TGTGCCAGCAGTGGCGGGACCTATGAAAAACTGTTTTTT.